Shown below are 19 T cell receptor beta chains from a single sample sequenced in a study of cytomegalovirus exposure and HLA in healthy donors. The PCR used 60 Vbeta and 13 Jbeta primers. TCRdb keeps only in-frame clones here, not all; method: immunoSEQ multiplex PCR. Here the sample spans roughly 110,000 clones, roughly 73% being singletons. The sequenced sample was PBMCs. The origin of the receptors is a woman aged 25 to 39 in good health and CMV-seronegative.

This sequence joins TRBV29-1 and TRBJ1-1, with 8 bases aligning to TRBD1. J was trimmed by 1 base and V by 4 bases; bases with no gene match: 5. The CDR3 contains 14 residues. Germline CDR1 reads SQVTM; CDR2 reads ANQGSEA. CDR3 residues: CSVVVGTGNTEAFF. Here the CDR3 DNA reads TGCAGCGTTGTAGTAGGGACAGGGAACACTGAAGCTTTCTTT.

The chain has TRBV4-3 and TRBJ2-5; no clear D. Per the germline V gene, CDR1 is LGHNA and CDR2 is YSLEER. The CDR3 runs 14 residues. V was shortened by 1 base and J by 2 bases, with 8 bases between the two germline ends. The CDR3 region has the DNA TGCGCCAGCAGCCAAGGAATAGCTCAAGAGACCCAGTACTTC. Encoded protein: CASSQGIAQETQYF.

This rearrangement joins TRBV27 to TRBJ2-1; 10 positions agree with TRBD1. The CDR3 extends over 14 amino acids. CDR1 and CDR2 from the germline V gene are MNHEY and SMNVEV (reference sequence). V lost 3 bases to trimming and J lost 4 bases; unmatched junction nucleotides: 0. The CDR3 reads CASSLGQGYNEQFF. In DNA, the CDR3 is TGTGCCAGCAGTTTGGGACAGGGGTACAATGAGCAGTTCTTC.

The chain joins TRBV27 to TRBJ1-2; TRBD1 matches 7 bases. This CDR3 contains 14 residues. Germline trimming cut 2 bases from V and 4 bases from J; bases unmatched to any gene: 4. CDR1 is MNHEY, CDR2 SMNVEV, per germline (reference sequence). CDR3 amino acids: CASSLKGAPYGYTF. CDR3 in DNA: TGTGCCAGCAGTTTAAAGGGGGCCCCCTATGGCTACACCTTC.

This sequence joins TRBV5-1 and TRBJ1-4, with 7 bases matching TRBD1. Trimming cost V 4 bases and J 5 bases; bases outside gene matches: 5. The CDR3 extends over 14 amino acids. The V gene's germline CDR1 is SGHRS and CDR2 YFSETQ. CDR3 residues: CASSSAGQNEKLFF. The CDR3 region has the DNA TGCGCCAGCAGCAGTGCGGGACAGAATGAAAAACTGTTTTTT. The full variable domain, rest sourced from reference TRBV5-1 and TRBJ1-4, is KAGVTQTPRYLIKTRGQQVTLSCSPISGHRSVSWYQQTPGQGLQFLFEYFSETQRNKGNFPGRFSGRQFSNSRSEMNVSTLELGDSALYLCASSSAGQNEKLFFGSGTQLSVL.

The chain links TRBV7-2 to TRBJ1-5, with a possible D match to TRBD1 (6 bases). Deletions cut 6 bases from V and 0 bases from J, with 12 bases between. Germline CDR1 reads SGHTA; CDR2 reads FQGNSA. This CDR3 has 15 amino acids. CDR3 sequence (DNA): TGTGCCAGCAGTTACGGACAGCTTAGCAATCAGCCCCAGCATTTT. It codes for CASSYGQLSNQPQHF.

CDR3 in DNA: TGTGCCAGCAGCTTGGGGGACAGGGTATATGGCTACACCTTC. Its translation is CASSLGDRVYGYTF. The chain carries TRBV7-9 and TRBJ1-2; TRBD1 matches at 9 bases. The CDR3 is made up of 14 amino acids. V shed 3 bases, J shed 5 bases, and the junction held 4 bases outside the gene matches. The germline CDR1 and CDR2 sequences are SEHNR and FQNEAQ (reference sequence). The entire variable domain, with the rest obtained from reference TRBV7-9 and TRBJ1-2, is as follows: DTGVSQNPRHKITKRGQNVTFRCDPISEHNRLYWYRQTLGQGPEFLTYFQNEAQLEKSRLLSDRFSAERPKGSFSTLEIQRTEQGDSAMYLCASSLGDRVYGYTFGSGTRLTVV.

The rearrangement joins TRBV19 to TRBJ2-1; TRBD1 aligns across 7 bases. Germline CDR1 LNHDA, CDR2 SQIVND (reference sequence). Losses at the gene ends were 7 bases for V and 4 bases for J; bases not matched to a gene: 10. The CDR3 loop spans 15 amino acids. CDR3 amino acids: CASTPRGGLYNEQFF. DNA for the CDR3: TGTGCCAGTACCCCAAGAGGGGGCCTATACAATGAGCAGTTCTTC.

This clone has more than one count but fewer than ten. CDR3 DNA sequence: TGTGCCAGTAGTATTGGGGCAGGGAATCAGCCCCAGCATTTT. Encoded protein: CASSIGAGNQPQHF. The genes are TRBV19 and TRBJ1-5; a possible D gene is TRBD1 (5 bases). This CDR3 is 14 amino acids long. Germline V gene sequence: CDR1 LNHDA, CDR2 SQIVND (reference sequence). The germline V and J ends were trimmed by 3 bases and 4 bases, with 10 bases remaining between them. The full variable domain, with the rest looked up from reference TRBV19 and TRBJ1-5, is DGGITQSPKYLFRKEGQNVTLSCEQNLNHDAMYWYRQDPGQGLRLIYYSQIVNDFQKGDIAEGYSVSREKKESFPLTVTSAQKNPTAFYLCASSIGAGNQPQHFGDGTRLSIL.

This clone was recorded once. This chain connects TRBV6-1 to TRBJ2-7; TRBD2 aligns across 15 bases. CDR1 MNHNS and CDR2 SASEGT come from the germline V gene. The CDR3 runs to 15 residues. Losses at the gene ends were 4 bases for V and 3 bases for J; bases not matched to a gene: 1. Here the CDR3 DNA reads TGTGCCAGCAGTGGGGGACTAGCGGGAGGCTACGAGCAGTACTTC. Its protein is CASSGGLAGGYEQYF.

The chain links TRBV2 to TRBJ2-7; D ambiguous. Germline V gene sequence: CDR1 SNHLY, CDR2 FYNNEI. This CDR3 has 12 residues. Between the trimmed V and J ends, which lost 4 bases and 1 base, there was a span of 5 bases. The CDR3 sequence is CASSGHSYEQYF. The CDR3 DNA sequence: TGTGCCAGCAGTGGACATTCCTACGAGCAGTACTTC.

The sample holds a few counts of this clone. The rearrangement joins TRBV6-5 to TRBJ1-3; 8 nucleotides align to TRBD1. Germline CDR1 is MNHEY and CDR2 is SVGAGI. The CDR3 has 15 amino acids. Trimming removed 5 bases from V and 2 bases from J; junction bases left unmatched: 5. The CDR3 region has the DNA TGTGCCAGCAGTCGGACAGGGTATACTGGAAACACCATATATTTT. It is translated as CASSRTGYTGNTIYF.

The chain joins TRBV5-5 to TRBJ2-1; TRBD2 is a possible D gene (5 bases). In germline, CDR1 is SGHKS, CDR2 YYEKEE (reference sequence). Trimming stripped 0 bases from V and 2 bases from J, with 9 bases between. The CDR3 totals 15 residues. This CDR3 reads CASSLVGGAYNEQFF. The DNA of the CDR3 is TGTGCCAGCAGCTTGGTTGGAGGCGCCTACAATGAGCAGTTCTTC.

The chain couples TRBV6-5 to TRBJ1-1, with a tentative D call TRBD1 (6 bases). The CDR3 is 11 residues long. V gave up 10 bases and J gave up 7 bases, with 13 bases separating them. Per the germline V gene, CDR1 is MNHEY and CDR2 is SVGAGI. CDR3 loop: CATHREIEAFF. CDR3 DNA sequence: TGTGCCACCCACAGGGAAATTGAAGCTTTCTTT.

The chain couples TRBV28 to TRBJ2-1; D might be TRBD1 (6 bases). Germline V gene sequence: CDR1 MDHEN, CDR2 SYDVKM. The V gene lost 7 bases and the J gene lost 2 bases, with 9 bases spanning the gap. The CDR3 loop spans 13 amino acids. The CDR3 reads CASTDRPYNEQFF. The CDR3, as DNA: TGTGCCAGCACTGACAGGCCCTACAATGAGCAGTTCTTC.

The CDR3 loop reads CASSERTGGETQYF. The DNA of the CDR3 is TGTGCCAGCAGTGAAAGAACGGGGGGGGAGACCCAGTACTTC. The V and J genes are TRBV6-1 and TRBJ2-5; 8 nucleotides match TRBD2. Germline V CDR1 and CDR2: MNHNS, SASEGT. The CDR3 is made up of 14 amino acids. The trim removed 2 bases at V and 5 bases at J, leaving 4 bases unmatched.

V gene TRBV5-1 combines with J gene TRBJ2-6; weak D call: TRBD2 (5 bases). The CDR3 runs 18 residues. V gave up 3 bases and J gave up 2 bases, with 18 bases separating them. Germline V CDR1 and CDR2: SGHRS, YFSETQ. The CDR3 DNA reads TGCGCCAGCAGCTCGACGAAGAGGGCTGGGACTGGGGCCAACGTCCTGACTTTC. Amino acid sequence: CASSSTKRAGTGANVLTF.

In this sample, this clone turned up once. V is TRBV5-6 and J is TRBJ2-3; the match to TRBD2 covers 13 bases. After removal of 4 bases from V and 2 bases from J, the junction contained 10 bases not matched to a gene. Germline V lookup: CDR1 SGHDT, CDR2 YYEEEE. The CDR3 has 18 amino acids. The CDR3 DNA reads as TGTGCCAGCAGCCCACCGGGGACTAGCGGGATCTCCACAGATACGCAGTATTTT. Residues: CASSPPGTSGISTDTQYF.

The rearrangement links TRBV7-9 to TRBJ2-7, with no clear D. V was trimmed by 5 bases and J by 4 bases, leaving 18 bases between them. This CDR3 is 15 amino acids long. CDR1 is SEHNR and CDR2 is FQNEAQ in the germline V gene (reference sequence). The CDR3 spells CASSLLPSNTYEQYF. The CDR3 nucleotides read TGTGCCAGCAGCCTCCTTCCCTCAAATACTTACGAGCAGTACTTC.